The clone carrying this T cell receptor (beta chain) appeared a few times. What it binds is unknown. The CDR3 sequence is 16 residues long. Germline-derived CDR1 and CDR2 are SGHNT and YYREEE (reference sequence). V lost 2 bases and J lost 4; bases outside the gene matches: 4. This sample is part of a study of shared clonotypes between healthy human individuals. Overall study context: Each donor had three CD4 naive, three CD4 memory, two CD8 naive and one CD8 memory plate.

Produced via immunoSEQ multiplex PCR; TCRdb's table is partial and in-frame only. This sample has just over 2,000,000 clones; 95% occur once, and the top ten carry 0.1% to 0.15%. Findings of the study overall: The authors expected sequencing depth to affect clonotype sharing among donors. In general, naive subsets displayed greater estimated richness than memory subsets did.

Healthy HIV-negative adults without recent acute infections or vaccinations served as donors. The sequencing sample was made of naive CD4+ T cells sorted from blood. Indicated subset: CD45RA+ positively selected. The origin of this receptor is a man in his late teens or twenties in good health. The gene calls are TRBV5-4 and TRBJ2-3, with 13 bases identical to TRBD2. As DNA, the CDR3 is TGTGCCAGCAGCTTCACTAGCGGGAGGGCCGCAGATACGCAGTATTTT. This sequence encodes CASSFTSGRAADTQYF.